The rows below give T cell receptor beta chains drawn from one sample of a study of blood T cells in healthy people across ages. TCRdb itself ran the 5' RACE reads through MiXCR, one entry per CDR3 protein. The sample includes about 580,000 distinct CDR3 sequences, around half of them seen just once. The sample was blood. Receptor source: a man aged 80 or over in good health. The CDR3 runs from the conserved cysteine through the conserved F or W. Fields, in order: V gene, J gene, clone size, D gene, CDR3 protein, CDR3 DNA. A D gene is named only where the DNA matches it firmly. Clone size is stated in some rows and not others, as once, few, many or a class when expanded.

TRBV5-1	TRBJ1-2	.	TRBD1	CASSPYTMTGTTTIYTF	TGCGCCAGCAGCCCGTACACTATGACAGGGACAACCACTATCTACACCTTC
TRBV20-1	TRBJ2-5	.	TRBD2	CSASGMRGESREQYF	TGCAGTGCTAGTGGCATGCGGGGGGAATCCCGGGAGCAGTACTTC
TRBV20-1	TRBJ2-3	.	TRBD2	CSAQLAGETDTQYF	TGCAGTGCCCAACTAGCGGGAGAGACAGATACGCAGTATTTT
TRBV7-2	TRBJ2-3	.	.	CASSLAPPGTDTQYF	TGTGCCAGCAGCTTAGCCCCCCCGGGCACAGATACGCAGTATTTT
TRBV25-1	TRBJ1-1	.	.	CASRPAGRATEAFF	TGTGCCAGCAGGCCAGCAGGCCGGGCAACTGAAGCTTTCTTT
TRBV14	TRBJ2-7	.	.	CASSQDPGSYEQYF	TGTGCCAGCAGCCAAGATCCAGGTTCCTACGAGCAGTACTTC
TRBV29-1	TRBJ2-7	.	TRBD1	CSVAATGVLGEQYF	TGCAGCGTTGCGGCAACAGGGGTCCTGGGAGAGCAGTACTTC
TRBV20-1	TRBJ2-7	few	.	CSALTGRSSYEQYF	TGCAGTGCCTTGACAGGCAGGAGCTCCTACGAGCAGTACTTC
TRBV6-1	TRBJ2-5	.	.	CEHGEETQYF	TGTGAACACGGGGAAGAGACCCAGTACTTC
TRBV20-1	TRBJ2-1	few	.	CSARRGSNEQFF	TGCAGTGCTAGAAGGGGCTCCAATGAGCAGTTCTTC
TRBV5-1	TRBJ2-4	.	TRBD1	CASSSPGQGDIQYF	TGCGCCAGCAGCTCTCCTGGACAGGGTGACATTCAGTACTTC
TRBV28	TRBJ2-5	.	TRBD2	CASSSSGGGRETQYF	TGTGCCAGCAGTTCTAGCGGTGGGGGTAGAGAGACCCAGTACTTC
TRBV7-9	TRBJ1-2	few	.	CASSLGGQMGHYGYTF	TGTGCCAGCAGCTTGGGCGGACAGATGGGTCACTATGGCTACACCTTC
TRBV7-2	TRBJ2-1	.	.	CASSLGGREQFF	TGTGCCAGCAGCTTGGGGGGGCGAGAGCAGTTCTTC
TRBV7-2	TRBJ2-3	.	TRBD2	CASAGLAADTQYF	TGTGCCAGCGCGGGACTAGCGGCAGATACGCAGTATTTT
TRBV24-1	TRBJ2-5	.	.	CATSDLSRSSSQGFQETQYF	TGTGCCACCAGTGATTTGTCCCGCTCTAGTTCTCAGGGTTTCCAAGAGACCCAGTACTTC
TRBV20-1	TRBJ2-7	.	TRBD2	CSAQGLAASYEQYF	TGCAGTGCTCAAGGACTAGCGGCTTCCTACGAGCAGTACTTC
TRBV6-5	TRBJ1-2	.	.	CASSYLSRGPYYGYTF	TGTGCCAGCAGTTACCTCTCCCGGGGGCCTTACTATGGCTACACCTTC
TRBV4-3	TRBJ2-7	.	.	CASSQDTIGRSEQYF	TGCGCCAGCAGCCAGGACACCATAGGGAGGAGTGAGCAGTACTTC
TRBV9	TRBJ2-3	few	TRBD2	CASSPSGGAYTQYF	TGTGCCAGCAGCCCTAGCGGGGGGGCTTATACGCAGTATTTT
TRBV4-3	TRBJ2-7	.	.	CASSQERGLPSSYEQYF	TGCGCCAGCAGCCAAGAGCGGGGGCTACCATCCTCCTACGAGCAGTACTTC
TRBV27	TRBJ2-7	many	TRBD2	CASSPTSGAEQYF	TGTGCCAGCAGCCCTACTAGCGGGGCCGAGCAGTACTTC
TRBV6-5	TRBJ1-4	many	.	CASSPLWGEKLFF	TGTGCCAGCAGCCCCCTGTGGGGTGAAAAACTGTTTTTT